The 20 T cell receptor beta chains listed next were all sequenced from one sample in a study of cytomegalovirus exposure and HLA in healthy donors. The PCR employed 60 Vbeta primers together with 13 Jbeta primers. The data were produced by immunoSEQ multiplex PCR, yet TCRdb's version contains in-frame clones alone and is incomplete. The sample shows some 150,000 clones, about 9.2% of them seen only once. The sequenced material came from PBMCs. The receptors come from a woman between 40 and 55 years old in good health and CMV-seropositive.

This clone was found a few times. The chain couples TRBV5-1 to TRBJ1-2, with 7 positions matching TRBD1. The CDR3 contains 14 residues. J lost 8 bases, V lost 4 bases, and 11 bases had no gene match. The germline V gene encodes CDR1 SGHRS and CDR2 YFSETQ. The CDR3 spells CASSPQGVWEGYTF. Here the CDR3 DNA reads TGCGCCAGCAGCCCCCAGGGGGTCTGGGAGGGCTACACCTTC.

The rearrangement links TRBV5-6 to TRBJ1-1; perhaps TRBD1 as D (5 bases). V was trimmed by 0 bases and J by 0 bases, leaving 12 bases between them. Germline assignment: CDR1 SGHDT and CDR2 YYEEEE. This CDR3 comprises 16 residues. CDR3 loop: CASSLAGGGMNTEAFF. The DNA for the CDR3 is TGTGCCAGCAGCTTGGCCGGGGGGGGGATGAACACTGAAGCTTTCTTT.

This clone was seen only a few times. CDR3 sequence (DNA): TGTGCCAGCAGCCCAAACACCGGGGAGCTGTTTTTT. It specifies CASSPNTGELFF. This chain uses TRBV7-2 with TRBJ2-2; D unresolved. The ends were cut back, 5 bases at V and 2 bases at J, with 3 bases in the middle. This CDR3 region has 12 residues. Germline V lookup: CDR1 SGHTA, CDR2 FQGNSA.

The chain uses TRBV2 and TRBJ2-5, with D perhaps matching TRBD1 (5 bases). V shed 1 base and J shed 4 bases, with 10 bases lying between them. CDR1 and CDR2 (germline): SNHLY, FYNNEI. The CDR3 totals 14 residues. The chain's CDR3 is CASSEGTIIETQYF. The CDR3 bases are TGTGCCAGCAGTGAAGGGACAATTATAGAGACCCAGTACTTC.

V is TRBV7-6 and J is TRBJ2-3, with D possibly matching TRBD2 (6 bases). Germline V CDR1 and CDR2: SGHVS, FNYEAQ. This CDR3 region has 16 residues. V shed 0 bases and J shed 2 bases, with 12 bases lying between them. CDR3 DNA sequence: TGTGCCAGCAGCTTAGCGGGCGGAGGGACCACAGATACGCAGTATTTT. Protein sequence: CASSLAGGGTTDTQYF.

The rearrangement links TRBV10-3 to TRBJ2-7; 7 nucleotides line up with TRBD1. Unmatched junction bases numbered 10, after V lost 10 bases and J lost 4 bases. The CDR3 loop spans 13 amino acids. The V gene's germline CDR1 is ENHRY and CDR2 SYGVKD. The CDR3 coding sequence is TGTGCCACCAGACAGGGTACCGTATACGAGCAGTACTTC. Translating gives CATRQGTVYEQYF.

This clone was found a few times. One end of the junction does not line up with germline, which may come from a read error. The chain has TRBV11-3 and TRBJ2-3, with D perhaps matching TRBD1 (5 bases). Germline V gives CDR1 SGHNT, CDR2 YENEEA. The CDR3 runs to 15 residues. The CDR3 DNA sequence: TGTGCCAGCACCTTAGGGGCTGAGCTGGGAGATACGCAGTATTTT. It specifies CASTLGAELGDTQYF. Looking up the rest from reference TRBV11-3 and TRBJ2-3 gives the full variable domain: EAGVVQSPRYKIIEKKQPVAFWCNPISGHNTLYWYLQNLGQGPELLIRYENEEAVDDSQLPKDRFSAERLKGVDSTLKIQPAELGDSAVYLCASTLGAELGDTQYFGPGTRLTVL.

The chain employs TRBV5-4 and TRBJ2-3, with 12 bases aligning to TRBD2. Germline CDR1 SGHNT, CDR2 YYREEE (reference sequence). The CDR3 totals 15 residues. V was pared by 3 bases and J by 4 bases, with 3 bases of the junction left unmatched. In DNA, the CDR3 is TGTGCCAGCAGCTGGACTAGCGGGGTCGCAGATACGCAGTATTTT. It encodes CASSWTSGVADTQYF.

This clone was seen more than once but under ten times. The J gene is TRBJ2-2, the V gene TRBV10-3; possible D gene TRBD2, 6 bases. Germline V gene sequence: CDR1 ENHRY, CDR2 SYGVKD. This CDR3 has 18 amino acids. V was trimmed by 0 bases and J by 4 bases, leaving 18 bases between them. The CDR3 DNA reads TGTGCCATCAGTGAGTCGAACATCGCGGGGTCGGGCACCGGGGAGCTGTTTTTT. Translation: CAISESNIAGSGTGELFF.

Only one count was recorded for this clone. This chain links TRBV27 with TRBJ1-6; TRBD1 is a possible D gene (5 bases). Germline-derived CDR1 and CDR2 are MNHEY and SMNVEV (reference sequence). This CDR3 comprises 16 residues. V lost 8 bases, J lost 10 bases, and 24 bases lay in between. The CDR3 protein is CASSYGGRGEGSPLHF. The CDR3 DNA sequence: TGTGCCAGCTCATACGGGGGACGGGGGGAAGGGTCACCCCTCCACTTT.

This clone was seen a few times. The CDR3 loop is CASSRWDSYTEAFF. The CDR3 DNA sequence: TGTGCCAGCAGCCGATGGGACAGCTACACTGAAGCTTTCTTT. The chain carries TRBV5-6 and TRBJ1-1; 7 nucleotides align to TRBD1. This CDR3 is 14 amino acids long. Germline assignment: CDR1 SGHDT and CDR2 YYEEEE. The V segment lost 4 bases and the J segment 3 bases; nucleotides outside the gene matches: 6.

This sequence joins TRBV5-1 and TRBJ1-4; the D is unclear. CDR3 length: 15 amino acids. With 2 bases removed from V and 0 bases from J, the gap between germline ends came to 8 bases. Germline V gene lookup returns CDR1 SGHRS and CDR2 YFSETQ. The CDR3 bases are TGCGCCAGCAGCTTAGGTGGGCCAACTAATGAAAAACTGTTTTTT. This encodes CASSLGGPTNEKLFF.

The gene calls are TRBV14 and TRBJ2-3, with D possibly matching TRBD2 (7 bases). The CDR3 runs 15 residues. Germline V gene data show CDR1 as SGHDN and CDR2 as FVKESK. With 1 base removed from V and 2 bases from J, the gap between germline ends came to 10 bases. The DNA for the CDR3 is TGTGCCAGCAGCCAAGGGGCGGGGGCCACAGATACGCAGTATTTT. This sequence encodes CASSQGAGATDTQYF.

In this sample, this clone turned up a few times. The chain uses TRBV2 and TRBJ2-7, with 10 nucleotides matching TRBD2. This CDR3 is built from 15 residues. V lost 4 bases, J lost 4 bases, and 7 bases stayed unmatched. The germline gives CDR1 SNHLY, CDR2 FYNNEI. CDR3 residues: CASSGTSGTPYEQYF. CDR3 nucleotide sequence: TGTGCCAGCAGTGGGACTAGCGGAACACCGTACGAGCAGTACTTC.

The chain is built from TRBV7-2 and TRBJ2-5, with TRBD2 identical over 8 bases. J was trimmed by 2 bases and V by 5 bases; bases with no gene match: 10. The CDR3 length is 16 residues. Germline V gives CDR1 SGHTA, CDR2 FQGNSA. CDR3 coding DNA: TGTGCCAGCAGCCTATTAGCGGGGACCCCACAAGAGACCCAGTACTTC. Its protein is CASSLLAGTPQETQYF.

About this clone: The same CDR3 arises from other DNA sequences in this sample as well. The chain combines TRBV29-1 with TRBJ1-2; TRBD1 matches at 7 bases. CDR1 SQVTM and CDR2 ANQGSEA come from the germline V gene. V gave up 3 bases and J gave up 5 bases; unmatched junction bases: 3. The CDR3 runs to 12 residues. The CDR3 is CSVETGPYGYTF. The CDR3 nucleotides read TGCAGCGTTGAGACAGGGCCATATGGCTACACCTTC.

The gene calls are TRBV6-5 and TRBJ1-2, with D maybe TRBD1 (6 bases). The germline V gene has CDR1 MNHEY and CDR2 SVGAGI. This CDR3 spans 13 amino acids. V lost 5 bases to trimming and J lost 4 bases, with 11 bases between them. In nucleotides, the CDR3 is TGTGCCAGCAGTCCAGGACAGTTCTATGGCTACACCTTC. This gives the protein CASSPGQFYGYTF.

This clone was picked up a small number of times. The chain combines TRBV5-6 with TRBJ1-3, with D hard to call. Germline CDR1 and CDR2: SGHDT and YYEEEE. The CDR3 covers 14 residues. V was cut by 3 bases and J by 4 bases, with 11 bases left in between. The CDR3 region has the DNA TGTGCCAGCAGCTCCCCGATTAGCGGAAACACCATATATTTT. Residues: CASSSPISGNTIYF.

The chain recombines TRBV7-2 with TRBJ2-5, with D possibly TRBD1 on 6 matching bases. The V and J ends lost 5 bases and 2 bases respectively, with 12 bases between them. CDR3 length: 14 amino acids. Germline assignment: CDR1 SGHTA and CDR2 FQGNSA. The CDR3 region is CASSPVGAQETQYF. The CDR3 coding sequence is TGTGCCAGCAGCCCTGTGGGGGCTCAAGAGACCCAGTACTTC.

A few counts support this clone. The rearrangement uses TRBV4-3 and TRBJ2-7, with 8 bases that match TRBD1. This CDR3 comprises 13 residues. With V trimmed by 0 bases and J by 10 bases, 5 bases remained unmatched. CDR1 and CDR2 from the germline V gene are LGHNA and YSLEER. The CDR3 reads CASSQETGDPQYF. CDR3 nucleotide sequence: TGCGCCAGCAGCCAAGAGACAGGGGATCCACAGTACTTC.